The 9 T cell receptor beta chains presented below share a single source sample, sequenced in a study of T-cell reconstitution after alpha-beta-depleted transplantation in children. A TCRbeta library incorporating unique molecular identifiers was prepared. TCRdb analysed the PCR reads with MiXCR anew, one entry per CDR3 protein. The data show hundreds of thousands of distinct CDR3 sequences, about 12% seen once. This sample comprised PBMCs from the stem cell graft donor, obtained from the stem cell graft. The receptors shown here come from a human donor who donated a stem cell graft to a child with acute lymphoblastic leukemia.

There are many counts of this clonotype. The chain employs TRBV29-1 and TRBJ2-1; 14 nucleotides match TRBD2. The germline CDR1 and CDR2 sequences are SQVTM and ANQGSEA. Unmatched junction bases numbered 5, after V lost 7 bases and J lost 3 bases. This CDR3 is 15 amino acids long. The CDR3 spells CSGLGLAGDYNEQFF. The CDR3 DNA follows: TGCAGCGGCTTGGGACTAGCGGGAGACTACAATGAGCAGTTCTTC.

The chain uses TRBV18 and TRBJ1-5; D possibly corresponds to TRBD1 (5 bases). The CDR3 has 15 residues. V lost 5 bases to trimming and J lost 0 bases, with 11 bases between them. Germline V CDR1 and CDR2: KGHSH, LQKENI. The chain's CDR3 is CASSVTGDSNQPQHF. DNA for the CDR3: TGTGCCAGCTCAGTTACAGGTGATAGCAATCAGCCCCAGCATTTT.

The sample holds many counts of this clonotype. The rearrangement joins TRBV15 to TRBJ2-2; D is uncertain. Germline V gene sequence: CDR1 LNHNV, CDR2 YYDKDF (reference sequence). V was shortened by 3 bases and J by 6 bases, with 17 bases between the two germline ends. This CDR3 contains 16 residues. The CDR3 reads CATSSDVASLAGELFF. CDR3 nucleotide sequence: TGTGCCACCAGCAGCGACGTCGCCTCCTTGGCCGGGGAGCTGTTTTTT.

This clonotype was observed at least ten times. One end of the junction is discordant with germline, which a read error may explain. The CDR3: CARSVGTSGGTDTQYF. Here the CDR3 DNA reads TGTGCCAGGAGTGTGGGGACTAGCGGGGGCACAGATACGCAGTATTTT. This chain uses TRBV2 with TRBJ2-3, with 13 bases aligning to TRBD2. CDR1 is SNHLY, CDR2 FYNNEI, per germline. The CDR3 has 16 amino acids.

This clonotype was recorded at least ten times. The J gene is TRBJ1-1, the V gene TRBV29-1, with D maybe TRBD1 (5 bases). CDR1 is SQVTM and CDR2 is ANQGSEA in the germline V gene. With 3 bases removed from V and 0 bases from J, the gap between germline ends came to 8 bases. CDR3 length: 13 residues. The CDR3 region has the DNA TGCAGCGTTGAGTACAGGATGAACACTGAAGCTTTCTTT. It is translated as CSVEYRMNTEAFF.

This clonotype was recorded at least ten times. The CDR3 DNA reads as TGCAGTGCTAGAGTTCAGGGGCCGAACACTGAAGCTTTCTTT. As protein: CSARVQGPNTEAFF. This chain uses TRBV20-1 with TRBJ1-1; the D gene is possibly TRBD1 (6 bases). V was pared by 1 base and J by 1 base, with 10 bases between. Per the germline V gene, CDR1 is DFQATT and CDR2 is SNEGSKA (reference sequence). The CDR3 is 14 amino acids.

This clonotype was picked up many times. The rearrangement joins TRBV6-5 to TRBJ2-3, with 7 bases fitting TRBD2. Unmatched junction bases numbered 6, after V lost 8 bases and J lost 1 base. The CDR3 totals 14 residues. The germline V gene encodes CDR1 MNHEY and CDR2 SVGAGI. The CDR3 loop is CASRSGVGTDTQYF. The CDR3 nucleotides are TGTGCCAGCCGCAGCGGGGTTGGCACAGATACGCAGTATTTT.

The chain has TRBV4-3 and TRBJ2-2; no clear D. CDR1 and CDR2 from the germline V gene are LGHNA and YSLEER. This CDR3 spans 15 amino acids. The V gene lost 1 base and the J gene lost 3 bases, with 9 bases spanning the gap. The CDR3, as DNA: TGCGCCAGCAGCCAAGGGCGAAGCTACACCGGGGAGCTGTTTTTT. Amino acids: CASSQGRSYTGELFF.

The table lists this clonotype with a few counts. CDR3 protein: CASREAGPVGFQHF. CDR3 nucleotides: TGTGCCAGCCGCGAGGCAGGGCCGGTGGGGTTCCAGCATTTT. J is TRBJ1-5 and V is TRBV27, with D maybe TRBD1 (5 bases). The CDR3 loop spans 14 amino acids. The V and J ends lost 8 bases and 12 bases respectively, with 23 bases between them. Per the germline V gene, CDR1 is MNHEY and CDR2 is SMNVEV (reference sequence).